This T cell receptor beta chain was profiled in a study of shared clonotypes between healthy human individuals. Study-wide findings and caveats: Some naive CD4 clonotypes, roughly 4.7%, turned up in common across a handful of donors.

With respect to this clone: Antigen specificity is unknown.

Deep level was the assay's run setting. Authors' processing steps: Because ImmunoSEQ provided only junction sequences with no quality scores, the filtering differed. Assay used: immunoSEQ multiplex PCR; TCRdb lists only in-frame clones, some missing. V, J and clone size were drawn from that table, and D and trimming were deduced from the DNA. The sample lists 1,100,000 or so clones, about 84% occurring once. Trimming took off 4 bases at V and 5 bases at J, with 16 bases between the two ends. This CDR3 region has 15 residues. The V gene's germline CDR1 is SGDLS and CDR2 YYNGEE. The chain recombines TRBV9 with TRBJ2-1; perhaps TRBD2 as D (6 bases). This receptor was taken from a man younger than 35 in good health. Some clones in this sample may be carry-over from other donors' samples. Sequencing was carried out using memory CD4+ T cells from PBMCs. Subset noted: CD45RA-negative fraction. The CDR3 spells CASSPRLVVDNEQFF. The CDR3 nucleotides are TGTGCCAGCAGCCCTCGACTAGTAGTCGACAATGAGCAGTTCTTC.